This TCR beta chain was sequenced during a study of early T cells in non-severe SARS-CoV-2 infection. The wider study: The sequenced material was bulk RNA from unsorted whole blood, and its chains were unpaired.

Overall study findings and caveats: Private and CD4 specificities were missed by VDJdb matching, which favored anti-spike CD8 responses.

Germline V CDR1 and CDR2: MNHNS, SASEGT. V was clipped by 5 bases and J by 1 base; unmatched bases: 1. CDR3 length: 13 amino acids. This clonotype was detected many times. Its target is not known. Separate cDNA molecules each had unique molecular identifiers attached to them. TCRdb re-analysed the 5' RACE reads in MiXCR, keeping a single row per CDR3 protein. The sample holds over 50,000 distinct CDR3 sequences; roughly 12% are singletons and the top ten take 2.5% to 3%. The sequence derives from an adult who was a healthcare worker with PCR-confirmed SARS-CoV-2 infection or an uninfected control (not recorded which). Sequences were obtained from whole blood. The J gene is TRBJ2-7, the V gene TRBV6-1; the match to TRBD1 covers 8 bases. The CDR3 nucleotides read TGTGCCAGCAGTAGACAGGGGTCCTACGAGCAGTACTTC. Its protein is CASSRQGSYEQYF.